A single sample is the source of the 26 T cell receptor beta chains below, sequenced in a study of regulatory T cells in long-lasting Graves disease (dated by TCRdb to the early 2020s). Interpreted using the paper, the time point label stands for: newly diagnosed GD, antithyroid drugs for less than 3 months. RNA was extracted from PBMCs in TRIzol for both TCR sequencing and RNA sequencing. Library creation used multiplex PCR. Sequenced on an Illumina HiSeq 4000. TCR beta libraries were built with iRepertoire HTBI primers and Arm-PCR amplification of CDR3 regions. TCRdb redid the processing of the public reads, applying fastp at Q25 and MiXCR, and retained in-frame beta chains. Rows with a matching CDR3 protein are joined into one entry that keeps the most common DNA and genes. Counted in this sample were roughly 350,000 distinct CDR3 sequences; 15% to 20% of them appeared once. The top ten clones comprise over 20% of the sample.

In addition, the sample was reused for a study of T cells in Graves' hyperthyroidism and ophthalmopathy.

This sample comprised peripheral blood mononuclear cells (PBMCs), obtained at new diagnosis, from a patient treated with antithyroid drugs. The source of these receptors is a woman aged 18-29 years with Graves disease. Donor details come from another sample of the same person, matched by shared clones.

J is TRBJ2-2 and V is TRBV12-3 or TRBV12-4; 11 bases align to TRBD2. The CDR3 contains 16 residues. J lost 8 bases, V lost 3 bases, and 8 bases had no gene match. The CDR3 bases are TGTGCCAGCAGTTTCATAGCGGGGGGGCCGAGGGGGGAGCTGTTTTTT. Its translation: CASSFIAGGPRGELFF.

This clonotype was found many times. This chain links TRBV28 with TRBJ2-3, with D possibly being TRBD1 (5 bases). V was pared by 6 bases and J by 6 bases, with 13 bases between. Germline lookup yields CDR1 MDHEN and CDR2 SYDVKM. CDR3 length: 13 amino acids. In DNA, the CDR3 is TGTGCCAGCAGCAGGGTATTTGTGGATACGCAGTATTTT. Translation: CASSRVFVDTQYF.

Ten or more counts support this clonotype. V is TRBV6-1 and J is TRBJ2-5; 11 positions agree with TRBD2. This CDR3 has 19 residues. J gave up 0 bases and V 5 bases, and 14 bases lay outside the gene matches. Germline V gives CDR1 MNHNS, CDR2 SASEGT. This CDR3 is CASSRGKGIAGGYQETQYF. The CDR3 bases are TGTGCCAGCAGTCGTGGCAAGGGAATAGCGGGGGGGTACCAAGAGACCCAGTACTTC.

This clonotype was picked up a small number of times. The DNA of the CDR3 is TGTGCCAGCAGTGAAATGAACGAGCAGTACTTC. This encodes CASSEMNEQYF. The chain has TRBV6-1 and TRBJ2-7; D call uncertain. The CDR3 covers 11 residues. The ends were cut back, 2 bases at V and 5 bases at J, with 4 bases in the middle. Germline lookup yields CDR1 MNHNS and CDR2 SASEGT.

This clonotype was counted between two and nine times. The chain has TRBV5-6 and TRBJ2-6; D possibly corresponds to TRBD1 (7 bases). The V gene's germline CDR1 is SGHDT and CDR2 YYEEEE. Deletions cut 4 bases from V and 4 bases from J, with 18 bases between. The CDR3 contains 17 residues. CDR3 residues: CASSGGTAWNGANVLTF. CDR3 nucleotide sequence: TGTGCCAGCAGCGGGGGGACAGCCTGGAACGGGGCCAACGTCCTGACTTTC.

The chain couples TRBV6-2 or TRBV6-3 to TRBJ2-7; D not resolved. Trimming left V 8 bases short and J 3 bases short, with 11 bases between. This CDR3 comprises 12 residues. Germline CDR1 reads MNHEY; CDR2 reads SVGEGT. CDR3 protein: CASGPYGYEQYF. CDR3 sequence (DNA): TGTGCCAGCGGACCATATGGCTACGAGCAGTACTTC.

CDR3 protein: CAWRESGANTGELFF. CDR3 nucleotide sequence: TGTGCCTGGAGAGAGAGCGGAGCGAACACCGGGGAGCTGTTTTTT. This chain uses TRBV30 with TRBJ2-2; perhaps TRBD2 as D (5 bases). Trimming pared 3 bases from V and 0 bases from J, leaving 11 bases between. CDR3 size: 15 residues. The germline gives CDR1 GTSNPN, CDR2 SVGIG (reference sequence). Using reference TRBV30 and TRBJ2-2 for the parts outside the CDR3, the full variable domain is SQTIHQWPATLVQPVGSPLSLECTVEGTSNPNLYWYRQAAGRGLQLLFYSVGIGQISSEVPQNLSASRPQDRQFILSSKKLLLSDSGFYLCAWRESGANTGELFFGEGSRLTVL.

Details on this clonotype: Just one base apart from a much larger clone, this may be a read error. Because the CDR3 is missing its conserved closing phenylalanine or tryptophan, this is likely a read error. V and J are TRBV11-2 and TRBJ2-3; weak D call: TRBD2 (5 bases). The V and J ends lost 0 bases and 11 bases respectively, with 15 bases between them. The CDR3 spans 14 residues. Looked up from germline, CDR1 is SGHAT and CDR2 is FQNNGV. The CDR3 here is CASSLEGGSRGQYS. DNA of the CDR3: TGTGCCAGCAGCTTAGAGGGCGGGTCTCGGGGGCAGTATTCT.

This clonotype appeared many times. This chain joins TRBV5-1 and TRBJ1-1, with D tentatively TRBD1 (5 bases). Germline V gene sequence: CDR1 SGHRS, CDR2 YFSETQ. Trimming left V 4 bases short and J 4 bases short, with 14 bases between. CDR3 size: 14 residues. CDR3 sequence reads: CASSLGHGGTEAFF. As DNA, the CDR3 is TGCGCCAGCAGCCTGGGTCATGGGGGCACTGAAGCTTTCTTT.

This clonotype appeared many times. V is TRBV18 and J is TRBJ1-3; D is undetermined. The CDR3 runs to 16 residues. V lost 1 base and J 4 bases, leaving 14 bases between the germline ends. Germline CDR1 and CDR2: KGHSH and LQKENI. The CDR3 nucleotides read TGTGCCAGCTCACCACGGGTGTGGTCGGAAGGAAACACCATATATTTT. It encodes CASSPRVWSEGNTIYF.

There are many counts of this clonotype. The rearrangement links TRBV3-1 to TRBJ2-3, with TRBD2 as a possible D gene (5 bases). The V and J ends lost 3 bases and 3 bases respectively, with 16 bases between them. Germline-derived CDR1 and CDR2 are LGHDT and YNNKEL (reference sequence). The CDR3 length is 16 residues. CDR3 amino acids: CASSQLEAEVTDTQYF. In DNA form, the CDR3 reads TGTGCCAGCAGCCAGCTGGAGGCTGAGGTGACAGATACGCAGTATTTT.

The chain uses TRBV20-1 and TRBJ1-5; D gene ambiguous. This CDR3 has 13 amino acids. Trimming took 6 bases from V and 0 from J, leaving 9 bases between them. Germline CDR1 reads DFQATT; CDR2 reads SNEGSKA (reference sequence). The CDR3: CSAQAYSNQPQHF. The CDR3 DNA sequence: TGCAGTGCCCAGGCATATAGCAATCAGCCCCAGCATTTT.

The chain links TRBV19 to TRBJ2-7, with 9 bases matching TRBD1. Per the germline V gene, CDR1 is LNHDA and CDR2 is SQIVND (reference sequence). With V trimmed by 4 bases and J by 4 bases, 8 bases remained unmatched. CDR3 length: 15 residues. The CDR3, as DNA: TGTGCCAGTAGTACCTACCGGGACAGGGCTTACGAGCAGTACTTC. This gives the protein CASSTYRDRAYEQYF.

This clonotype was seen ten or more times. This chain connects TRBV7-8 to TRBJ2-7, with 9 bases aligning to TRBD2. In germline, CDR1 is SGHVS, CDR2 FQNEAQ. CDR3 length equals 18 residues. V was pared by 4 bases and J by 1 base, with 14 bases of the junction left unmatched. CDR3 sequence reads: CASSSVAGDYVGSYEQYF. CDR3 nucleotides: TGTGCCAGCAGCTCAGTAGCGGGAGACTATGTGGGGTCCTACGAGCAGTACTTC.

The chain joins TRBV29-1 to TRBJ2-7; 7 bases match TRBD1. The germline V gene encodes CDR1 SQVTM and CDR2 ANQGSEA. Trimming at V came to 6 bases and at J to 2 bases, leaving 13 bases not matched to a gene. The CDR3 runs to 15 residues. The CDR3 DNA follows: TGCAGCGTCGCCGCCCCTTGGACAGGAACCTACGAGCAGTACTTC. Amino acids: CSVAAPWTGTYEQYF.

This clonotype has more than one count but fewer than ten. The chain has TRBV3-1 and TRBJ2-3; D is unresolved. The germline V and J ends were trimmed by 5 bases and 6 bases, with 12 bases remaining between them. Germline lookup yields CDR1 LGHDT and CDR2 YNNKEL (reference sequence). The CDR3 is made up of 13 amino acids. In DNA, the CDR3 is TGTGCCAGCAGCAAACAGCAGGTGGATACGCAGTATTTT. Encoded protein: CASSKQQVDTQYF.

This clonotype was recorded at least ten times. The chain couples TRBV3-1 to TRBJ1-2; D remains ambiguous. V lost 0 bases to trimming and J lost 2 bases, with 4 bases between them. Germline-derived CDR1 and CDR2 are LGHDT and YNNKEL (reference sequence). CDR3 length: 13 amino acids. The CDR3, as DNA: TGTGCCAGCAGCCAAGAGCTGAACTATGGCTACACCTTC. Translating it yields CASSQELNYGYTF. Complete variable domain (other parts from reference TRBV3-1 and TRBJ1-2): DTAVSQTPKYLVTQMGNDKSIKCEQNLGHDTMYWYKQDSKKFLKIMFSYNNKELIINETVPNRFSPKSPDKAHLNLHINSLELGDSAVYFCASSQELNYGYTFGSGTRLTVV.

This clonotype was recorded many times. V is TRBV30 and J is TRBJ1-3; tentatively, D is TRBD1 (6 bases). This CDR3 has 15 amino acids. Germline V gene lookup returns CDR1 GTSNPN and CDR2 SVGIG (reference sequence). The ends were cut back, 0 bases at V and 7 bases at J, with 16 bases in the middle. The CDR3 sequence is CAWSVPGQGRNTIYF. CDR3 nucleotides: TGTGCCTGGAGTGTACCCGGCCAGGGGCGGAACACCATATATTTT.

This clonotype was seen more than once but under ten times. DNA of the CDR3: TGCGCCAGCAGTTTCGTTAGCGGCTACGAGCAGTACTTC. The encoded protein is CASSFVSGYEQYF. The chain combines TRBV5-1 with TRBJ2-7; possible D gene TRBD2, 6 bases. Germline CDR1 reads SGHRS; CDR2 reads YFSETQ. This CDR3 is 13 amino acids long. Trimming shortened V by 5 bases and J by 3 bases, and 12 bases separated the two germline ends.

J is TRBJ1-2 and V is TRBV5-4; 7 bases are shared with TRBD1. This CDR3 has 15 amino acids. Trimming at V came to 4 bases and at J to 6 bases, leaving 12 bases not matched to a gene. The germline V gene has CDR1 SGHNT and CDR2 YYREEE (reference sequence). CDR3 in DNA: TGTGCCAGCAGCGCCTTACAGGGGCAGTTGGATGGCTACACCTTC. Translation gives CASSALQGQLDGYTF.

This clonotype was counted between two and nine times. A much bigger clone sits one base away, suggesting this may be a read error. This rearrangement joins TRBV11-2 to TRBJ1-2; D gene ambiguous. Germline V gene sequence: CDR1 SGHAT, CDR2 FQNNGV. The CDR3 contains 13 residues. The CDR3 DNA is TGTGCCAGCAGCTTAGATCTAGCGACTGGCTACGCCTTC. Amino acids: CASSLDLATGYAF.

This clonotype was counted at least ten times. The rearrangement links TRBV28 to TRBJ2-3; tentative D call: TRBD2 (5 bases). The CDR3 spans 17 residues. V lost 7 bases, J lost 1 base, and 21 bases lay in between. Germline V CDR1 and CDR2: MDHEN, SYDVKM. The DNA of the CDR3 is TGTGCCAGCACCCCCCTTCGCTCCGGGGTGGGCACAGATACGCAGTATTTT. This codes for CASTPLRSGVGTDTQYF.

This clonotype was recorded a few times. The chain is built from TRBV4-2 and TRBJ2-2; no clear D gene. V dropped 2 bases and J dropped 3 bases, with 10 bases sitting between them. Germline CDR1 and CDR2: LGHNA and YNFKEQ. The CDR3 is 15 residues long. The CDR3 DNA sequence: TGTGCCAGCAGCCAAAAAAGCGTCGACACCGGGGAGCTGTTTTTT. It encodes CASSQKSVDTGELFF.

A remark on this clonotype: A far larger clone is one base from this, pointing to a likely read error. The chain joins TRBV27 to TRBJ1-4, with D uncertain. This CDR3 region has 15 residues. Germline lookup yields CDR1 MNHEY and CDR2 SMNVEV (reference sequence). The V end was cut by 2 bases, the J end by 7 bases, with 14 bases between. Written as DNA, the CDR3 is TGTGCCAGCAGTTTAAGGCAGCTCGGCGGTGAAAAACTGTTTTTT. As protein: CASSLRQLGGEKLFF.

The chain uses TRBV4-1 and TRBJ2-1, with 8 bases fitting TRBD2. Germline lookup yields CDR1 MGHRA and CDR2 YSYEKL. V shed 2 bases, J shed 7 bases, and the junction held 10 bases outside the gene matches. The CDR3 loop spans 16 amino acids. DNA for the CDR3: TGCGCCAGCAGCCAAATACTAGCGGAGGCGGGGAATGAGCAGTTCTTC. This encodes CASSQILAEAGNEQFF.

The chain joins TRBV6-2 or TRBV6-3 to TRBJ2-7; weak D call: TRBD1 (6 bases). The germline V and J ends were trimmed by 4 bases and 7 bases, with 11 bases remaining between them. CDR3 length: 12 amino acids. Germline lookup yields CDR1 MNHEY and CDR2 SVGEGT. CDR3 amino acids: CASSSGTIEQYF. In DNA form, the CDR3 reads TGTGCCAGCAGTTCCGGGACAATTGAGCAGTACTTC.